Below, 10 T cell receptor beta chains from the same sample are listed, as sequenced in a study of T-cell memory formation after mild COVID-19. TCRdb re-analysed the 5' RACE reads in MiXCR, keeping a single row per CDR3 protein. The data contain 450,000 to 650,000 distinct CDR3 sequences, roughly 22% of them singletons. Sequenced: PBMCs or a T cell subset sorted from them (not recorded which). All receptors derive from an adult woman who had mild COVID-19 (a few samples of this study predate the infection). Cell type and time point are not known.

The genes are TRBV2 and TRBJ2-7; no clear D gene. V lost 2 bases to trimming and J lost 6 bases, with 17 bases between them. The CDR3 extends over 15 amino acids. Germline CDR1 reads SNHLY; CDR2 reads FYNNEI. The chain's CDR3 is CASSEIRRSGPEQYF. The CDR3 DNA reads TGTGCCAGCAGTGAAATTCGAAGGTCAGGTCCCGAGCAGTACTTC.

This chain links TRBV20-1 with TRBJ1-5; TRBD1 is a possible D gene (5 bases). CDR1 and CDR2 (germline): DFQATT, SNEGSKA (reference sequence). The CDR3 runs to 17 residues. V was cut by 0 bases and J by 4 bases, with 19 bases left in between. CDR3 in amino acids: CSARDREGPARNQPQHF. Here the CDR3 DNA reads TGCAGTGCTAGAGATCGAGAGGGGCCGGCCAGGAATCAGCCCCAGCATTTT.

This clonotype was observed a few times. V is TRBV19 and J is TRBJ1-2; TRBD1 might be the D (5 bases). V was shortened by 3 bases and J by 4 bases, with 12 bases between the two germline ends. Germline V CDR1 and CDR2: LNHDA, SQIVND (reference sequence). This CDR3 spans 14 amino acids. The CDR3 bases are TGTGCCAGTAGTATCCCGGGGGAGTCCTATGGCTACACCTTC. This translates into CASSIPGESYGYTF.

This clonotype was seen a few times. This sequence joins TRBV6-5 and TRBJ1-2, with D possibly TRBD1 on 5 matching bases. With 6 bases removed from V and 5 bases from J, the gap between germline ends came to 16 bases. Germline loops: CDR1 MNHEY, CDR2 SVGAGI. The CDR3 loop spans 14 amino acids. CDR3 DNA: TGTGCCAGCAGACCACCCGGACACGCGTATGGCTACACCTTC. Its translation is CASRPPGHAYGYTF.

V gene TRBV6-2 or TRBV6-3 combines with J gene TRBJ2-7, with a tentative D call TRBD2 (6 bases). Trimming removed 5 bases at V and 7 bases at J, with 15 bases between. Germline V lookup: CDR1 MNHEY, CDR2 SVGEGT. The CDR3 is made up of 13 amino acids. In DNA, the CDR3 is TGTGCCAGCAGTCCGCATGGGAGGCATGAGCAGTACTTC. Translation: CASSPHGRHEQYF.

This clonotype came up a few times. This rearrangement joins TRBV24-1 to TRBJ2-7; D call uncertain. The V and J ends lost 3 bases and 3 bases respectively, with 5 bases between them. This CDR3 spans 12 amino acids. Germline CDR1 is KGHDR and CDR2 is SFDVKD. Here the CDR3 reads CATSDGIYEQYF. DNA of the CDR3: TGTGCCACCAGTGATGGAATCTACGAGCAGTACTTC.

This clonotype was seen a few times. The chain employs TRBV4-1 and TRBJ2-3; 8 bases are shared with TRBD2. Germline V gives CDR1 MGHRA, CDR2 YSYEKL. V gave up 2 bases and J gave up 1 base; unmatched junction bases: 14. This CDR3 region has 19 residues. This CDR3 is CASSQHLAAGGGGTDTQYF. In DNA, the CDR3 is TGCGCCAGCAGCCAACACCTTGCGGCGGGAGGAGGGGGCACAGATACGCAGTATTTT.

This clonotype was found a few times. This chain joins TRBV12-3 or TRBV12-4 and TRBJ1-1; D is possibly TRBD1 (5 bases). V was cut by 3 bases and J by 4 bases, with 12 bases left in between. CDR3 length: 14 residues. CDR3 nucleotides: TGTGCCAGCAGTTTCACCAGGGTAGGCACTGAAGCTTTCTTT. Encoded protein: CASSFTRVGTEAFF.

A few counts support this clonotype. This rearrangement joins TRBV4-3 to TRBJ2-7, with D perhaps being TRBD1 or TRBD2 (6 bases each). V shed 1 base and J shed 0 bases, with 10 bases lying between them. CDR3 length: 15 amino acids. Germline lookup yields CDR1 LGHNA and CDR2 YSLEER. The CDR3 sequence: CASSQGRGGSYEQYF. The CDR3 DNA reads as TGCGCCAGCAGCCAAGGCAGGGGAGGCTCCTACGAGCAGTACTTC.

The rearrangement links TRBV9 to TRBJ2-7; perhaps D is TRBD1 or TRBD2 (5 bases each). Trimming removed 4 bases at V and 2 bases at J, with 13 bases between. CDR3 length equals 14 residues. From germline, CDR1 is SGDLS and CDR2 YYNGEE. CDR3 DNA: TGTGCCAGCAGCTGGGACCAGACCCCCTACGAGCAGTACTTC. It codes for CASSWDQTPYEQYF.